One and the same sample provided the 14 T cell receptor beta chains below, sequenced in a study of T cells after posttransplantation cyclophosphamide. Sequenced by immunoSEQ multiplex PCR; TCRdb stores in-frame clones only, minus some. Of over 10,000 clones listed, roughly 2% were seen once; the top ten hold about 14%. Busulfan-fludarabine conditioning, marrow transplant, and cyclophosphamide on days +3 and +4 were administered. Sequenced material: PBMCs, taken after allogeneic stem cell transplant with posttransplant cyclophosphamide. Every receptor here comes from a male patient aged 25-45 years who received an allogeneic stem cell transplant from a related donor, was CMV-positive, and had no GVHD. Some T cells could come from the graft donor.

The rearrangement joins TRBV5-1 to TRBJ1-3; no definite D call. Germline-derived CDR1 and CDR2 are SGHRS and YFSETQ. V was clipped by 0 bases and J by 2 bases, with 9 bases between them. The CDR3 totals 15 residues. This CDR3 reads CASSLEPAAGNTIYF. As DNA, the CDR3 is TGCGCCAGCAGCTTGGAGCCTGCGGCTGGAAACACCATATATTTT.

The chain recombines TRBV13 with TRBJ1-1; no clear D. CDR1 PRHDT and CDR2 FYEKMQ come from the germline V gene (reference sequence). CDR3 size: 15 residues. V was cut by 5 bases and J by 5 bases, with 18 bases left in between. The CDR3, as DNA: TGTGCCAGCAGCCCAGGCCTGGATAGACGGACTGAAGCTTTCTTT. Protein sequence: CASSPGLDRRTEAFF.

The chain is built from TRBV7-8 and TRBJ1-5; tentatively, D is TRBD1 (6 bases). The germline gives CDR1 SGHVS, CDR2 FQNEAQ. With 7 bases removed from V and 5 bases from J, the gap between germline ends came to 18 bases. The CDR3 spans 15 residues. Written as DNA, the CDR3 is TGTGCCAGCACCCCATCAAGGGGGTCCGATCAGCCCCAGCATTTT. This sequence encodes CASTPSRGSDQPQHF.

This chain uses TRBV18 with TRBJ1-5; TRBD1 aligns across 10 bases. The CDR3 has 15 amino acids. Germline CDR1 and CDR2: KGHSH and LQKENI. J gave up 4 bases and V 0 bases, and 0 bases lay outside the gene matches. CDR3 bases: TGTGCCAGCTCACCACCGGGACAGGGGAATCAGCCCCAGCATTTT. It translates to CASSPPGQGNQPQHF.

This clone showed up just a few times. The chain couples TRBV6-5 to TRBJ2-7; 8 bases agree with TRBD1. The CDR3 is made up of 14 amino acids. CDR1 MNHEY and CDR2 SVGAGI come from the germline V gene. J lost 5 bases, V lost 6 bases, and 9 bases had no gene match. This CDR3 is CASRPQGAYNEQYF. The CDR3 nucleotides read TGTGCCAGCAGACCCCAGGGGGCGTACAACGAGCAGTACTTC.

This rearrangement joins TRBV18 to TRBJ2-2; 7 nucleotides align to TRBD1. Germline V lookup: CDR1 KGHSH, CDR2 LQKENI. The J segment lost 1 base and the V segment lost 0 bases, leaving 2 bases of the junction unmatched. The CDR3 runs 16 residues. This CDR3 reads CASSPPGQVNTGELFF. CDR3 bases: TGTGCCAGCTCACCACCCGGACAGGTGAACACCGGGGAGCTGTTTTTT.

This clone was seen more than once but under ten times. The chain combines TRBV10-3 with TRBJ2-1, with 10 bases that match TRBD2. J gave up 8 bases and V 10 bases, and 11 bases lay outside the gene matches. Germline CDR1 and CDR2: ENHRY and SYGVKD. There are 14 residues in the CDR3. DNA for the CDR3: TGTGCCACCGGTAAACTAGCGGGATTCGATGAGCAGTTCTTC. Translated, it gives CATGKLAGFDEQFF.

The V call is TRBV5-1, the J call TRBJ1-4; 8 nucleotides agree with TRBD1. V trimming: 1 base; J trimming: 3 bases; junction bases outside the gene matches: 2. CDR3 length equals 15 residues. The germline gives CDR1 SGHRS, CDR2 YFSETQ. CDR3 in DNA: TGCGCCAGCAGCTTGACAGGGGGACCTAATGAAAAACTGTTTTTT. Amino acid sequence: CASSLTGGPNEKLFF.

The chain recombines TRBV27 with TRBJ1-4; 10 nucleotides align to TRBD1. V gave up 5 bases and J gave up 6 bases; unmatched junction bases: 9. CDR3 length: 16 residues. Germline V lookup: CDR1 MNHEY, CDR2 SMNVEV (reference sequence). The CDR3 nucleotides read TGTGCCAGCAGTCAGACGACAGGGGGCTTACATGAAAAACTGTTTTTT. Its protein is CASSQTTGGLHEKLFF.

This clone was detected a few times. The V call is TRBV4-2, the J call TRBJ2-7; no firm D call. Germline V lookup: CDR1 LGHNA, CDR2 YNFKEQ. Trimming took off 2 bases at V and 5 bases at J, with 19 bases between the two ends. The CDR3 consists of 16 residues. The CDR3 DNA follows: TGTGCCAGCAGCCAATTCTTCACAGATTTCAGCCACGAGCAGTACTTC. Its protein is CASSQFFTDFSHEQYF.

The chain carries TRBV7-3 and TRBJ2-1; TRBD1 matches at 7 bases. The CDR3 has 14 residues. The V gene's germline CDR1 is SGHTA and CDR2 FQGTGA. With 2 bases clipped from V and 5 bases from J, the junction kept 3 bases outside the gene matches. CDR3 sequence (DNA): TGTGCCAGCAGCTTACGACAGGGAAACAATGAGCAGTTCTTC. Translating it yields CASSLRQGNNEQFF.

Only a few counts were recorded for this clone. V gene TRBV2 combines with J gene TRBJ2-5; TRBD2 matches at 8 bases. The germline gives CDR1 SNHLY, CDR2 FYNNEI. The CDR3 consists of 17 residues. After removal of 4 bases from V and 3 bases from J, the junction contained 13 bases not matched to a gene. Written as DNA, the CDR3 is TGTGCCAGCAGTGGTAGGTCGCGACTAGCGAATGAAGAGACCCAGTACTTC. This encodes CASSGRSRLANEETQYF.

This clone turned up a few times. This rearrangement joins TRBV19 to TRBJ2-7, with TRBD1 identical over 8 bases. Germline trimming cut 1 base from V and 6 bases from J; bases unmatched to any gene: 2. The CDR3 is made up of 13 amino acids. The germline V gene encodes CDR1 LNHDA and CDR2 SQIVND (reference sequence). CDR3 sequence reads: CASSIAGGGEQYF. The DNA of the CDR3 is TGTGCCAGTAGTATAGCAGGGGGCGGCGAGCAGTACTTC.

Only a few counts were recorded for this clone. The chain links TRBV6-5 to TRBJ2-1; TRBD1 agrees at 11 bases. The V gene's germline CDR1 is MNHEY and CDR2 SVGAGI. The CDR3 spans 15 residues. The V and J ends lost 6 bases and 14 bases, in that order; junction bases with no gene match: 15. The CDR3 protein is CASSPGSSRDRGKFF. The DNA of the CDR3 is TGTGCCAGCAGCCCGGGGTCCAGCCGGGACAGGGGGAAGTTCTTC.